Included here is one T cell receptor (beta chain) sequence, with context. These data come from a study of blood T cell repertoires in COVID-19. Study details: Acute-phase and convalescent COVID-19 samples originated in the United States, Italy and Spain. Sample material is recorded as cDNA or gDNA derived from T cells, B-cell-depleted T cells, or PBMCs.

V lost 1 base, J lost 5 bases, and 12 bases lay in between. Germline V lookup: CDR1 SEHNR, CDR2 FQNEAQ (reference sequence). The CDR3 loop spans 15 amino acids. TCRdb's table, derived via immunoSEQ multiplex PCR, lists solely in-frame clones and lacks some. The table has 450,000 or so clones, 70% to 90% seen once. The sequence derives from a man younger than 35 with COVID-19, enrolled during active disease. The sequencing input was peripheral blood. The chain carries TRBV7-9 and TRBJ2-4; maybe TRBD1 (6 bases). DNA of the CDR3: TGTGCCAGCAGCTTAGTAACGGGACACCAAAACATTCAGTACTTC. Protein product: CASSLVTGHQNIQYF.